This TCR beta chain comes out of a study of blood T cell repertoires in COVID-19. Overall study: COVID-19 samples collected from the United States, Italy and Spain covered acute and convalescent phases. T cells, B-cell-depleted T cells, or PBMCs provided the cDNA or gDNA that served as material.

Original methodology: Researchers report that nucleated cell counts were estimated from reference gene primer amplification. The data were produced by immunoSEQ multiplex PCR, yet TCRdb's version contains in-frame clones alone and is incomplete. The V and J calls and clone size come from that table; D and trimming were worked out from the DNA. The sample lists 40,000 to 45,000 clones, more than 80% occurring once. In this sample, this clone turned up a few times. V shed 6 bases and J 1 base; nucleotides not matched to a gene: 5. The germline V gene encodes CDR1 MRHNA and CDR2 SNTAGT. The CDR3 is made up of 14 amino acids.

This sequence was found in a man aged 55 to 70 with active COVID-19. The sample comprised peripheral blood. The rearrangement joins TRBV6-4 to TRBJ1-2, with 7 bases fitting TRBD1. CDR3 loop: CASSPTGNNYGYTF. CDR3 DNA: TGTGCCAGCAGCCCGACAGGGAATAACTATGGCTACACCTTC.